This TCR beta chain was sequenced during a study of blood T cell repertoires in COVID-19. At the level of the study: COVID-19 samples collected from the United States, Italy and Spain covered acute and convalescent phases.

Per the original methods: For nucleated cells, counts were estimated from reference gene primer amplification. Method: immunoSEQ multiplex PCR; TCRdb's copy keeps in-frame clones and lacks some. The V and J calls and clone size were taken over from that table, and D and trimming were inferred from the DNA. The data show 380,000 or so clones, about 88% seen once. This clone was seen more than once but under ten times. This CDR3 region has 13 residues. Germline V CDR1 and CDR2: MNHEY, SVGAGI. Trimming removed 7 bases at V and 6 bases at J, with 15 bases between. Those enrolled in Seattle joined during active infection and were followed longitudinally afterward.

The chain uses TRBV6-5 and TRBJ2-5, with D maybe TRBD2 (6 bases). This receptor was taken from an older woman with COVID-19, enrolled during active disease. Sample: peripheral blood. The CDR3 protein is CASNLEGRQTQYF. The CDR3 bases are TGTGCCAGCAACCTAGAGGGGAGGCAGACCCAGTACTTC.